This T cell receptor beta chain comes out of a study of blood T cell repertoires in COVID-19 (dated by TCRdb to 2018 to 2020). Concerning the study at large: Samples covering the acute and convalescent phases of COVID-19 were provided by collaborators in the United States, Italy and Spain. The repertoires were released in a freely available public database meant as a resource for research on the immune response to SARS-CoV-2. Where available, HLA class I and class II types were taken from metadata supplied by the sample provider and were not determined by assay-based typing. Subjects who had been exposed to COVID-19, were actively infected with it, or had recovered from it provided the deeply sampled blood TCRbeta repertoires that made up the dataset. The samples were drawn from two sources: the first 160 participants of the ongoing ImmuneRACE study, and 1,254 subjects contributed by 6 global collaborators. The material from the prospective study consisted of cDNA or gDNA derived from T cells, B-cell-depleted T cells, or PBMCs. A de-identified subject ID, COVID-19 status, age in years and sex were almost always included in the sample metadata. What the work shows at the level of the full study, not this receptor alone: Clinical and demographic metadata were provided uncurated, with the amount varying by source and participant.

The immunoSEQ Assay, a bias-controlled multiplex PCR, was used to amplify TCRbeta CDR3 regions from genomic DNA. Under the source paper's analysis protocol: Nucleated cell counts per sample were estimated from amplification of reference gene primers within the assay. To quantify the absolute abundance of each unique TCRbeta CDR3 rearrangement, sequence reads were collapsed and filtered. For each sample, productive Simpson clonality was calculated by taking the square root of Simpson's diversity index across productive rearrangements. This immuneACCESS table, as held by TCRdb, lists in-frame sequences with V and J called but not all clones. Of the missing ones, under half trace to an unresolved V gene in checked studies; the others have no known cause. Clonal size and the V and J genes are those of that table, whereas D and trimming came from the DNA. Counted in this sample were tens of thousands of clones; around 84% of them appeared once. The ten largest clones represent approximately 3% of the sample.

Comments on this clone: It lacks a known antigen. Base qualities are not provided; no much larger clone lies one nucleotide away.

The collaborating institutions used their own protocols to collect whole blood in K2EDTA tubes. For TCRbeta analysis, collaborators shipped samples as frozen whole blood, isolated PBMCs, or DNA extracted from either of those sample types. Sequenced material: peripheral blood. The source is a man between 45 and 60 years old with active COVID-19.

The nucleotide sequence reads TGTGCCAGCTCACCAAAATCGACAGTGGACGAGCAGTACTTC. Its protein is CASSPKSTVDEQYF. The chain links TRBV18 with TRBJ2-7, and the D gene may be TRBD1, 5 bases matching. The CDR3 goes from the cysteine to the phenylalanine over 14 residues. Only the CDR3 DNA is retained, 42 bases long and in frame from the first base. V and J are truncated by 2 bases and 5 bases respectively, leaving an intervening sequence of 13 bases. The germline V gene specifies KGHSH as CDR1 and LQKENI as CDR2.